This is a list of T cell receptor beta chains from one sample in a study of CD8 T cells in Susac syndrome. MiXCR, run by TCRdb on the immunoSEQ multiplex PCR reads, gives a single entry per CDR3 protein. The sample comprises 150,000 to 200,000 distinct CDR3 sequences, approximately 94% of which are singletons, and approximately 0.094% rests with the top ten. Sample: CD4+ T cells from PBMCs. These receptors were obtained from a human donor with multiple sclerosis. CDR3s include the opening cysteine and the closing phenylalanine or tryptophan. The D gene is left open where the match is weak.

J gene: TRBJ2-3
D gene: -
V gene: TRBV6-1
CDR3 protein: CASSEARRGDTQYF

J gene: TRBJ2-1
D gene: TRBD2
V gene: TRBV24-1
CDR3 protein: CATKTSGNNEQFF

J gene: TRBJ1-2
D gene: -
V gene: TRBV4-1
CDR3 protein: CASSQEAYGYTF

J gene: TRBJ2-5
D gene: -
V gene: TRBV12-3/TRBV12-4
CDR3 protein: CASSLGSMKTSWQETQYF

J gene: TRBJ2-3
D gene: -
V gene: TRBV10-1
CDR3 protein: CASSDLGHFTDTQYF

J gene: TRBJ1-2
D gene: -
V gene: TRBV7-8
CDR3 protein: CASSLSWRVEGTYGYTF

J gene: TRBJ2-6
D gene: -
V gene: TRBV5-6
CDR3 protein: CASSLAGGANVLTF

J gene: TRBJ2-1
D gene: TRBD2
V gene: TRBV10-2
CDR3 protein: CASSDPLGLAGEMSSYNEQFF

J gene: TRBJ2-7
D gene: -
V gene: TRBV30
CDR3 protein: CAWRQGNRYEQYF

J gene: TRBJ2-1
D gene: -
V gene: TRBV20-1
CDR3 protein: CSADDRGYEQFF

J gene: TRBJ2-1
D gene: -
V gene: TRBV27
CDR3 protein: CASSPEVPGRGGASNEQFF

J gene: TRBJ2-5
D gene: -
V gene: TRBV9
CDR3 protein: CASSVAGTLRGTQYF

J gene: TRBJ2-1
D gene: -
V gene: TRBV29-1
CDR3 protein: CSVEGGRRDEQFF

J gene: TRBJ2-5
D gene: -
V gene: TRBV25-1
CDR3 protein: CASGTPGETQYF

J gene: TRBJ2-1
D gene: TRBD1
V gene: TRBV18
CDR3 protein: CASSPWQGEGEQFF

J gene: TRBJ2-7
D gene: TRBD1
V gene: TRBV20-1
CDR3 protein: CSASGTGDPLGYEQYF

J gene: TRBJ2-7
D gene: -
V gene: TRBV6-2/TRBV6-3
CDR3 protein: CASSYEEDYEQYF

J gene: TRBJ1-5
D gene: TRBD1
V gene: TRBV20-1
CDR3 protein: CSARDDFRGQGRLSNQPQHF

J gene: TRBJ2-1
D gene: TRBD1
V gene: TRBV7-2
CDR3 protein: CASSLPQGAHEQFF

J gene: TRBJ2-1
D gene: TRBD2
V gene: TRBV5-1
CDR3 protein: CASSLEASGRVYFF

J gene: TRBJ1-1
D gene: -
V gene: TRBV2
CDR3 protein: CASMRFTEAFF

J gene: TRBJ1-2
D gene: TRBD1
V gene: TRBV29-1
CDR3 protein: CSADRAGYTF

J gene: TRBJ1-1
D gene: -
V gene: TRBV29-1
CDR3 protein: CSVKKDGNTEAFF

J gene: TRBJ2-3
D gene: -
V gene: TRBV15
CDR3 protein: CATSRVLGADTQYF

J gene: TRBJ1-2
D gene: -
V gene: TRBV19
CDR3 protein: CASSATIGPNYGYTF

J gene: TRBJ2-2
D gene: -
V gene: TRBV23-1
CDR3 protein: CASTADTRGWTGELFF

J gene: TRBJ2-7
D gene: -
V gene: TRBV6-5
CDR3 protein: CASGSTSYEQYF

J gene: TRBJ2-3
D gene: -
V gene: TRBV7-2
CDR3 protein: CASSPQGYTDTQYF

J gene: TRBJ1-1
D gene: -
V gene: TRBV19
CDR3 protein: CASTPEASNTEAFF

J gene: TRBJ1-2
D gene: -
V gene: TRBV7-9
CDR3 protein: CATLSDRGGYGYTF

J gene: TRBJ1-2
D gene: TRBD1
V gene: TRBV3-1
CDR3 protein: CASSPFSQGPKNYGYTF

J gene: TRBJ1-1
D gene: -
V gene: TRBV29-1
CDR3 protein: CSASIPSNGEAFF

J gene: TRBJ2-1
D gene: TRBD2
V gene: TRBV5-1
CDR3 protein: CASSFGLASYNEQFF

J gene: TRBJ1-2
D gene: -
V gene: TRBV18
CDR3 protein: CASSPQGGGGYTF

J gene: TRBJ1-3
D gene: -
V gene: TRBV6-5
CDR3 protein: CASTSLSGNTIYF

J gene: TRBJ1-1
D gene: -
V gene: TRBV6-2/TRBV6-3
CDR3 protein: CASSYGKNTEAFF

J gene: TRBJ1-2
D gene: -
V gene: TRBV19
CDR3 protein: CASSPGTIRGYTF

J gene: TRBJ2-2
D gene: -
V gene: TRBV19
CDR3 protein: CASSPISTGELFF

J gene: TRBJ1-2
D gene: -
V gene: TRBV3-1
CDR3 protein: CASSQGTEAWGYTF

J gene: TRBJ1-5
D gene: -
V gene: TRBV6-6
CDR3 protein: CASSYGAGESNQPQHF

J gene: TRBJ2-1
D gene: TRBD2
V gene: TRBV30
CDR3 protein: CAWSVGSGRFLGEQFF

J gene: TRBJ1-2
D gene: -
V gene: TRBV6-6
CDR3 protein: CASRDRDTGGYGYTF

J gene: TRBJ2-3
D gene: TRBD2
V gene: TRBV12-3/TRBV12-4
CDR3 protein: CASSRQGLAGAPDTQYF